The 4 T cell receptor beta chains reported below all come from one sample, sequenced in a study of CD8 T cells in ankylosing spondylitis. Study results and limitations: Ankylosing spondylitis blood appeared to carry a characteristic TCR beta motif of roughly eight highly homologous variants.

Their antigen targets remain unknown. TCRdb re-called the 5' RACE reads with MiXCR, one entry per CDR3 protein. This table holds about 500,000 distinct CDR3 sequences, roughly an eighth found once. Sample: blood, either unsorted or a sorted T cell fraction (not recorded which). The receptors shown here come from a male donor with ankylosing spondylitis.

CDR3 DNA: TGTGCCAGCAGCTTGGAGGGGACTAGCGATTACAATGAGCAGTTCTTC. As protein: CASSLEGTSDYNEQFF. The chain recombines TRBV5-6 with TRBJ2-1, with 10 bases lining up with TRBD2. CDR1 is SGHDT, CDR2 YYEEEE, per germline. The CDR3 sequence is 16 residues long. Losses at the gene ends were 0 bases for V and 4 bases for J; bases not matched to a gene: 4. The entire variable domain, with the rest obtained from reference TRBV5-6 and TRBJ2-1, is as follows: DAGVTQSPTHLIKTRGQQVTLRCSPKSGHDTVSWYQQALGQGPQFIFQYYEEEERQRGNFPDRFSGHQFPNYSSELNVNALLLGDSALYLCASSLEGTSDYNEQFFGPGTRLTVL.

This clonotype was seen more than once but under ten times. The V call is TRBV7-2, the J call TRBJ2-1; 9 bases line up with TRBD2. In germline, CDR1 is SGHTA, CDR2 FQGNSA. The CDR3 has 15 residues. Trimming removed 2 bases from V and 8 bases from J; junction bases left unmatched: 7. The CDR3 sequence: CASSLSVSGRYEQFF. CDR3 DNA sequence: TGTGCCAGCAGCTTAAGTGTTAGCGGGAGATATGAGCAGTTCTTC.

CDR3 sequence reads: CASRRRAPETQYF. CDR3 bases: TGTGCCTCCAGGCGGAGGGCTCCAGAGACCCAGTACTTC. The chain carries TRBV7-2 and TRBJ2-5; the D gene is possibly TRBD2 (6 bases). Trimming left V 11 bases short and J 4 bases short, with 17 bases between. The CDR3 length is 13 residues. The V gene's germline CDR1 is SGHTA and CDR2 FQGNSA. Filled out from reference TRBV7-2 and TRBJ2-5, the complete variable domain reads GAGVSQSPSNKVTEKGKDVELRCDPISGHTALYWYRQSLGQGLEFLIYFQGNSAPDKSGLPSDRFSAERTGGSVSTLTIQRTQQEDSAVYLCASRRRAPETQYFGPGTRLLVL.

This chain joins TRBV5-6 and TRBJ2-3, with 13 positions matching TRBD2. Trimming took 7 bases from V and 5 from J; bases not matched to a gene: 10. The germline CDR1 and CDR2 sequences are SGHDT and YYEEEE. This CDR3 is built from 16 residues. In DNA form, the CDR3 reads TGTGCCAGCGGATGGACTAGCGGGAGTGTTGTAGATACGCAGTATTTT. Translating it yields CASGWTSGSVVDTQYF.